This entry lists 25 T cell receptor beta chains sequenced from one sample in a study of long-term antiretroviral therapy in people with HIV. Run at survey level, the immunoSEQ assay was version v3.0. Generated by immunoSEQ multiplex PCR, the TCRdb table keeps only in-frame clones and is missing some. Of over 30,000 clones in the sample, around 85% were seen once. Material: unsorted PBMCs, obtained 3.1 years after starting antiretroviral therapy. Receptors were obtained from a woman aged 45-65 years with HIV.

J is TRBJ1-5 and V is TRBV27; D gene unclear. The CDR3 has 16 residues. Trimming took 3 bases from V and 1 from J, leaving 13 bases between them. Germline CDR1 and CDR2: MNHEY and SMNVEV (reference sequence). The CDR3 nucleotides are TGTGCCAGCAGTTTGTCGGGAGGGCGGAGCAATCAGCCCCAGCATTTT. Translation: CASSLSGGRSNQPQHF.

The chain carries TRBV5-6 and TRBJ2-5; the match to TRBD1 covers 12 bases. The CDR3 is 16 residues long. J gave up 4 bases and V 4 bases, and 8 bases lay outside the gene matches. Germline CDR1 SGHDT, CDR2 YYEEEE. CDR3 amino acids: CASSGTGTGGVETQYF. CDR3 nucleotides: TGTGCCAGCAGCGGGACCGGGACAGGGGGCGTAGAGACCCAGTACTTC.

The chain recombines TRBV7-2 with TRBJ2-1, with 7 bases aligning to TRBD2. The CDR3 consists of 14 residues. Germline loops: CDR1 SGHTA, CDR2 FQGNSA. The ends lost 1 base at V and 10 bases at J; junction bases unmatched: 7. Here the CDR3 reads CASSLVLAAGEQFF. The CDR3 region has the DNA TGTGCCAGCAGCTTAGTTTTGGCAGCGGGGGAGCAGTTCTTC. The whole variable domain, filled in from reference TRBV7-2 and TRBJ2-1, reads GAGVSQSPSNKVTEKGKDVELRCDPISGHTALYWYRQSLGQGLEFLIYFQGNSAPDKSGLPSDRFSAERTGGSVSTLTIQRTQQEDSAVYLCASSLVLAAGEQFFGPGTRLTVL.

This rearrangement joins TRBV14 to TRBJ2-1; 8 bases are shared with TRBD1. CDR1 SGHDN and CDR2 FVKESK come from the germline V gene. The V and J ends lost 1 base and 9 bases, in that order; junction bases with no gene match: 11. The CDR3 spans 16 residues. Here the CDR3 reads CASSQVQRQGLGEQFF. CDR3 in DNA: TGTGCCAGCAGCCAAGTTCAGCGACAGGGGCTAGGTGAGCAGTTCTTC.

The chain's CDR3 is CAWSPGVLGNQPQHF. The CDR3 nucleotides are TGTGCCTGGAGTCCGGGGGTTTTGGGCAATCAGCCCCAGCATTTT. The J gene is TRBJ1-5, the V gene TRBV30; perhaps TRBD1 as D (5 bases). CDR3 size: 15 residues. The V end was cut by 2 bases, the J end by 2 bases, with 13 bases between. Germline V CDR1 and CDR2: GTSNPN, SVGIG (reference sequence). Together with reference TRBV30 and TRBJ1-5, the CDR3 gives the full variable domain: SQTIHQWPATLVQPVGSPLSLECTVEGTSNPNLYWYRQAAGRGLQLLFYSVGIGQISSEVPQNLSASRPQDRQFILSSKKLLLSDSGFYLCAWSPGVLGNQPQHFGDGTRLSIL.

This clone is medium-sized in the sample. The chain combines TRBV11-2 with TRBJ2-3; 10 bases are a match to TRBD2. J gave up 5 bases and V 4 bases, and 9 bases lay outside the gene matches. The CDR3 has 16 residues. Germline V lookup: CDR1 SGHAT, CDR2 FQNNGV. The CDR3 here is CASSWLAGVPGDTQYF. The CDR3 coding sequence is TGTGCCAGCAGCTGGCTAGCGGGGGTCCCCGGAGATACGCAGTATTTT.

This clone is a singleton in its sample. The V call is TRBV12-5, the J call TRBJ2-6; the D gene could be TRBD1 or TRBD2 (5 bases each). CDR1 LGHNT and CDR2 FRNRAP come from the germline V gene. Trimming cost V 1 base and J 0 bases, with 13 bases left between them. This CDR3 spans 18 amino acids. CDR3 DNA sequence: TGTGCTAGTGGTTTGGCCCGGGACCTGGTCTCTGGGGCCAACGTCCTGACTTTC. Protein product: CASGLARDLVSGANVLTF.

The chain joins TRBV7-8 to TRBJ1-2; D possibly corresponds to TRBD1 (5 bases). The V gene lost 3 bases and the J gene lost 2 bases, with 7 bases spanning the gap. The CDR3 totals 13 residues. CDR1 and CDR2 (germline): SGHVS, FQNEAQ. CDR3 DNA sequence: TGTGCCAGCAGCTTGGCAGGGAACTATGGCTACACCTTC. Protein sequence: CASSLAGNYGYTF.

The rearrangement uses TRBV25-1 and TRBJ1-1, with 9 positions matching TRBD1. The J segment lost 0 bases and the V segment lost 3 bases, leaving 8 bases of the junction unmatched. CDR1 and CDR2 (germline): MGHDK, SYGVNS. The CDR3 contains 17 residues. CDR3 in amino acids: CASSDPGQGALNTEAFF. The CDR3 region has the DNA TGTGCCAGCAGTGACCCGGGACAGGGAGCCCTGAACACTGAAGCTTTCTTT.

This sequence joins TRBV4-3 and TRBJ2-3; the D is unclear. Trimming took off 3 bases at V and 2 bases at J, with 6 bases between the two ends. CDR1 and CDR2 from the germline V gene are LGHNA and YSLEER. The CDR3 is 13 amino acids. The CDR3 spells CASSQRYTDTQYF. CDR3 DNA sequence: TGCGCCAGCAGCCAGCGGTACACAGATACGCAGTATTTT.

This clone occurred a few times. CDR3: CASSNSDRFYNSPLHF. CDR3 DNA: TGTGCCAGCAGCAATTCGGACAGGTTCTATAATTCACCCCTCCACTTT. The chain couples TRBV11-2 to TRBJ1-6; TRBD1 matches 7 bases. CDR3 length: 16 amino acids. J lost 3 bases, V lost 5 bases, and 7 bases had no gene match. Germline CDR1 reads SGHAT; CDR2 reads FQNNGV. The whole variable domain, remainder taken from reference TRBV11-2 and TRBJ1-6, is EAGVAQSPRYKIIEKRQSVAFWCNPISGHATLYWYQQILGQGPKLLIQFQNNGVVDDSQLPKDRFSAERLKGVDSTLKIQPAKLEDSAVYLCASSNSDRFYNSPLHFGNGTRLTVT.

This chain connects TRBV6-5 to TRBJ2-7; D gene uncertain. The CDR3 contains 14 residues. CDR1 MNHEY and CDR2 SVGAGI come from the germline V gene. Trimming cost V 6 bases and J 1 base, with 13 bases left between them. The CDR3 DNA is TGTGCCAGCAGCCTCTCCTCAGTTTCCTACGAGCAGTACTTC. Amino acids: CASSLSSVSYEQYF.

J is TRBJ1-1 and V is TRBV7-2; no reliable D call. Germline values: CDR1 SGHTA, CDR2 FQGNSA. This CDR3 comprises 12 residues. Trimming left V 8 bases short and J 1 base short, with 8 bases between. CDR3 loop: CASGMRNTEAFF. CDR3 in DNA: TGTGCCAGCGGGATGAGGAACACTGAAGCTTTCTTT.

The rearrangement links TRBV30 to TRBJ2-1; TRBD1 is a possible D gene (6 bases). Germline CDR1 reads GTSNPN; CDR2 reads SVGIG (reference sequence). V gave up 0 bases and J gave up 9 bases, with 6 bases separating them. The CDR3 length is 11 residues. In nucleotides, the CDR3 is TGTGCCTGGAGTGTACAGGGTGAGCAGTTCTTC. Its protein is CAWSVQGEQFF.

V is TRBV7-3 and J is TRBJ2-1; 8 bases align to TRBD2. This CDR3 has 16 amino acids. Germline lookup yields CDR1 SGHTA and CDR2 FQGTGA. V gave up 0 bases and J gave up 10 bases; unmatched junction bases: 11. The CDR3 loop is CASSLTGTSRQFEQFF. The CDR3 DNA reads TGTGCCAGCAGCTTAACCGGGACTAGTAGACAATTCGAGCAGTTCTTC. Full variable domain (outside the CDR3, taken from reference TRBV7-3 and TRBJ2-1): GAGVSQTPSNKVTEKGKYVELRCDPISGHTALYWYRQSLGQGPEFLIYFQGTGAADDSGLPNDRFFAVRPEGSVSTLKIQRTERGDSAVYLCASSLTGTSRQFEQFFGPGTRLTVL.

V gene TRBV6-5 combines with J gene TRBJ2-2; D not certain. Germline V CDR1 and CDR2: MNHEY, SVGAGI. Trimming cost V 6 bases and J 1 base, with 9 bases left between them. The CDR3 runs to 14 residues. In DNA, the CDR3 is TGTGCCAGCAGACGGGCCATGAACACCGGGGAGCTGTTTTTT. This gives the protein CASRRAMNTGELFF.

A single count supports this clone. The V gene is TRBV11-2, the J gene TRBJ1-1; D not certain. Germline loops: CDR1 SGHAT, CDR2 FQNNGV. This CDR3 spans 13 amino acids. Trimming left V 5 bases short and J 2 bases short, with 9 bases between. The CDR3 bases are TGTGCCAGCAGCACTACAGTTAACACTGAAGCTTTCTTT. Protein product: CASSTTVNTEAFF.

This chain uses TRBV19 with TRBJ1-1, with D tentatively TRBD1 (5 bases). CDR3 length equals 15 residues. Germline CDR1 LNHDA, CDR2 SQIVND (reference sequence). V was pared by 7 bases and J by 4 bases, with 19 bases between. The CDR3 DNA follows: TGTGCCAGTATGGTGGGGGGAGGGATTGGCACTGAAGCTTTCTTT. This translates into CASMVGGGIGTEAFF.

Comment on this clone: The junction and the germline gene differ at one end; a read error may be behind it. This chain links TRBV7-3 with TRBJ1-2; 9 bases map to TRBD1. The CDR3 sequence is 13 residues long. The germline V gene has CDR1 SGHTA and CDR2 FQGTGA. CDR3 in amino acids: CASSLGPGQGYDF. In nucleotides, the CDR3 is TGTGCCAGCAGCTTAGGACCGGGACAGGGATACGACTTC.

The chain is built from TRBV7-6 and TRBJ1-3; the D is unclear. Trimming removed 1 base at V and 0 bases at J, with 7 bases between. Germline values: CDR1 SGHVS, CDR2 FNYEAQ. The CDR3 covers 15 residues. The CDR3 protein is CASSLESVSGNTIYF. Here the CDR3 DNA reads TGTGCCAGCAGCTTAGAGAGTGTCTCTGGAAACACCATATATTTT.

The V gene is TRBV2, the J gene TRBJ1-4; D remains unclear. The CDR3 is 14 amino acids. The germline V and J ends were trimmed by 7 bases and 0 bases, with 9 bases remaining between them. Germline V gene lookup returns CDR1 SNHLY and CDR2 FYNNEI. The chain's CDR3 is CASTRLATNEKLFF. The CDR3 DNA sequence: TGTGCCAGCACTAGACTTGCAACTAATGAAAAACTGTTTTTT.

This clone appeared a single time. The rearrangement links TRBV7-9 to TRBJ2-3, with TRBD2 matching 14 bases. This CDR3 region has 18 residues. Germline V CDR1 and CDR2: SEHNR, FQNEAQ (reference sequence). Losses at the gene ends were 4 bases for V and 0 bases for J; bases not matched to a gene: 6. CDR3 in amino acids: CASSSGTSGGASTDTQYF. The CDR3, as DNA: TGTGCCAGCAGCTCCGGGACTAGCGGGGGTGCTAGCACAGATACGCAGTATTTT.

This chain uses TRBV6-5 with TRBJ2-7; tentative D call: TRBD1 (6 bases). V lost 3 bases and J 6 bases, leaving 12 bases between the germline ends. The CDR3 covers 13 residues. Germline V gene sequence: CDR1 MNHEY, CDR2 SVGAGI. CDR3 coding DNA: TGTGCCAGCAGTTATGACAGGATTCGCGAGCAGTACTTC. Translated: CASSYDRIREQYF.

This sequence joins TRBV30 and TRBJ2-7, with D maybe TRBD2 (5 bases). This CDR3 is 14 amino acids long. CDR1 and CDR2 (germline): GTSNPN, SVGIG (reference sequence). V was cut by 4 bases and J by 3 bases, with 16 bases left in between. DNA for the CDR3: TGTGCCTGGAACCCCGGGGATAGCGTCTACGAGCAGTACTTC. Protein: CAWNPGDSVYEQYF.

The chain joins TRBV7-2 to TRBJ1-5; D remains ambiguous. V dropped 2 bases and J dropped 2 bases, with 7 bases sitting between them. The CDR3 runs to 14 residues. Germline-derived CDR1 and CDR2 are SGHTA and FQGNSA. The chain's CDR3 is CASSLQYGNQPQHF. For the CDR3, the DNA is TGTGCCAGCAGCTTACAGTACGGCAATCAGCCCCAGCATTTT. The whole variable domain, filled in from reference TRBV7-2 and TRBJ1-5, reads GAGVSQSPSNKVTEKGKDVELRCDPISGHTALYWYRQSLGQGLEFLIYFQGNSAPDKSGLPSDRFSAERTGGSVSTLTIQRTQQEDSAVYLCASSLQYGNQPQHFGDGTRLSIL.